This entry lists 21 T cell receptor beta chains sequenced from one sample in a study of liver allograft versus peripheral blood T cells. Study overall: Comparing T cell receptor repertoires in transplanted livers with those in recipients' peripheral blood was part of the design.

TCRdb analysed the reads with MiXCR anew, one entry per CDR3 protein. The profile covers about 8,600 distinct CDR3 sequences, with roughly a sixth appearing a single time and 1.5% to 2% taken by the ten largest. The receptors derive from a human patient who had a liver transplant. Some T cells may be the graft donor's.

This clonotype appeared many times. The chain links TRBV20-1 to TRBJ1-2, with 7 positions matching TRBD1. Germline CDR1 reads DFQATT; CDR2 reads SNEGSKA (reference sequence). This CDR3 comprises 11 residues. The trim removed 4 bases at V and 8 bases at J, leaving 4 bases unmatched. CDR3 in DNA: TGCAGTGCTAACAGGGGCGAGGGCTACACCTTC. Its protein is CSANRGEGYTF.

This clonotype was observed many times. The genes are TRBV7-2 and TRBJ2-1; the match to TRBD2 covers 8 bases. The germline V gene has CDR1 SGHTA and CDR2 FQGNSA. With 3 bases clipped from V and 4 bases from J, the junction kept 5 bases outside the gene matches. The CDR3 runs 15 residues. The DNA for the CDR3 is TGTGCCAGCAGCTTCGTTACGGGGGGGTACAATGAGCAGTTCTTC. Translated, it gives CASSFVTGGYNEQFF.

This clonotype was seen ten or more times. This sequence joins TRBV12-5 and TRBJ1-1, with 7 bases lining up with TRBD1. Losses at the gene ends were 0 bases for V and 6 bases for J; bases not matched to a gene: 10. Germline CDR1 and CDR2: LGHNT and FRNRAP. The CDR3 is made up of 16 amino acids. This chain's CDR3 is CASGLVLDRQGSEAFF. In DNA form, the CDR3 reads TGTGCTAGTGGTTTGGTACTAGATCGACAGGGTTCTGAAGCTTTCTTT.

Note on this clonotype: It may be a read error: a sequence one base away is much more abundant. The chain links TRBV7-9 to TRBJ1-1; D is ambiguous. V dropped 4 bases and J dropped 5 bases, with 17 bases sitting between them. There are 15 residues in the CDR3. From germline, CDR1 is SEHNR and CDR2 FQNEAQ (reference sequence). The CDR3 here is CASSSTGIRWTEAFF. CDR3 bases: TGTGCCAGCAGCTCTACGGGGATTCGGTGGACTGAAGCTTTCTTT.

DNA of the CDR3: TGTGCCAGCACCTCGAATGGGGGGTACCAAGAGACCCAGTACTTC. Encoded protein: CASTSNGGYQETQYF. The chain carries TRBV7-9 and TRBJ2-5; a weak D match, TRBD2 (6 bases). The CDR3 is 15 amino acids. Trimming left V 7 bases short and J 0 bases short, with 15 bases between. From germline, CDR1 is SEHNR and CDR2 FQNEAQ (reference sequence).

V and J are TRBV5-1 and TRBJ1-1; no clear D. There are 14 residues in the CDR3. V dropped 9 bases and J dropped 3 bases, with 18 bases sitting between them. Per the germline V gene, CDR1 is SGHRS and CDR2 is YFSETQ. The CDR3 reads CAIPPALEDTEAFF. Written as DNA, the CDR3 is TGCGCCATCCCGCCCGCCCTAGAAGACACTGAAGCTTTCTTT.

This clonotype came up a few times. This chain joins TRBV12-3 or TRBV12-4 and TRBJ1-2; D uncertain. The CDR3 runs to 12 residues. Trimming took off 5 bases at V and 5 bases at J, with 9 bases between the two ends. DNA for the CDR3: TGTGCCAGCAGTCCTGGAGCGTATGGCTACACCTTC. It codes for CASSPGAYGYTF.

The V gene is TRBV5-1, the J gene TRBJ1-6; tentatively, D is TRBD1 (5 bases). This CDR3 has 14 residues. Germline lookup yields CDR1 SGHRS and CDR2 YFSETQ. The V end was cut by 2 bases, the J end by 7 bases, with 10 bases between. This chain's CDR3 is CASSFEGDNSPLHF. As DNA, the CDR3 is TGCGCCAGCAGCTTCGAAGGGGACAATTCACCCCTCCACTTT. Using reference TRBV5-1 and TRBJ1-6 for the parts outside the CDR3, the full variable domain is KAGVTQTPRYLIKTRGQQVTLSCSPISGHRSVSWYQQTPGQGLQFLFEYFSETQRNKGNFPGRFSGRQFSNSRSEMNVSTLELGDSALYLCASSFEGDNSPLHFGNGTRLTVT.

Within the sample, this clonotype is medium-sized (0.01 to 0.1%). This sequence joins TRBV29-1 and TRBJ1-2; perhaps TRBD1 as D (6 bases). The germline V gene has CDR1 SQVTM and CDR2 ANQGSEA. This CDR3 has 15 residues. V lost 3 bases to trimming and J lost 1 base, with 15 bases between them. The CDR3 sequence is CSVDSPGVLNYGYTF. The CDR3 region has the DNA TGCAGCGTTGACAGTCCAGGGGTCCTTAACTATGGCTACACCTTC.

Ten or more counts support this clonotype. The rearrangement uses TRBV20-1 and TRBJ1-1, with 7 nucleotides matching TRBD1. The CDR3 runs 14 residues. Germline V lookup: CDR1 DFQATT, CDR2 SNEGSKA (reference sequence). V gave up 6 bases and J gave up 1 base; unmatched junction bases: 8. The CDR3 sequence: CSADGQAGNTEAFF. The CDR3 DNA reads as TGCAGTGCAGACGGACAGGCGGGGAACACTGAAGCTTTCTTT.

Within the sample, this clonotype is medium-sized. This sequence joins TRBV7-2 and TRBJ1-2, with TRBD1 matching over 7 bases. Per germline, CDR1 SGHTA and CDR2 FQGNSA. The length of the CDR3 is 14 residues. J lost 7 bases, V lost 4 bases, and 9 bases had no gene match. CDR3 protein: CASSSQTGRGGYTF. CDR3 DNA: TGTGCCAGCAGCTCCCAGACAGGGAGAGGTGGCTACACCTTC.

This clonotype was seen a few times. The V call is TRBV28, the J call TRBJ2-6; 7 bases are a match to TRBD1. The CDR3 has 18 amino acids. V was clipped by 5 bases and J by 0 bases; unmatched bases: 10. Germline V gene sequence: CDR1 MDHEN, CDR2 SYDVKM. Written as DNA, the CDR3 is TGTGCCAGCAGTACAAGACAGGGTTCCAACTCTGGGGCCAACGTCCTGACTTTC. Protein: CASSTRQGSNSGANVLTF.

Worth noting for this clonotype: This likely traces to a read error, being one base from a far larger clone. This chain joins TRBV10-3 and TRBJ1-3; D might be TRBD1 (6 bases). The length of the CDR3 is 16 residues. The germline V gene has CDR1 ENHRY and CDR2 SYGVKD. Trimming shortened V by 3 bases and J by 2 bases, and 14 bases separated the two germline ends. The CDR3 nucleotides read TGTGCCATCAGTGAATATGGGGGGGGCCCTGGAAACACCATATATTTT. As protein: CAISEYGGGPGNTIYF.

By sample share, this clonotype is medium-sized. This sequence joins TRBV18 and TRBJ2-7, with TRBD2 identical over 12 bases. The CDR3 has 16 residues. The V segment lost 0 bases and the J segment 5 bases; nucleotides outside the gene matches: 5. Germline V gene data show CDR1 as KGHSH and CDR2 as LQKENI. This CDR3 reads CASSPPLAGGPHEQYF. CDR3 in DNA: TGTGCCAGCTCACCACCCCTAGCGGGGGGGCCCCACGAGCAGTACTTC.

By share, this clonotype ranks as medium-sized. The gene calls are TRBV7-2 and TRBJ2-1; 9 nucleotides line up with TRBD1. The ends lost 5 bases at V and 4 bases at J; junction bases unmatched: 6. The CDR3 runs to 15 residues. Germline V gene lookup returns CDR1 SGHTA and CDR2 FQGNSA. DNA for the CDR3: TGTGCCAGCAGCCAGGGACAGGGCGCTTACAATGAGCAGTTCTTC. This translates into CASSQGQGAYNEQFF.

In this sample, this clonotype is medium-sized. This rearrangement joins TRBV18 to TRBJ2-7, with 7 bases fitting TRBD2. The V gene's germline CDR1 is KGHSH and CDR2 LQKENI. V shed 3 bases, J shed 2 bases, and the junction held 7 bases outside the gene matches. This CDR3 spans 15 amino acids. As DNA, the CDR3 is TGTGCCAGCTCACCTGGGAGGGTACCTACCTACGAGCAGTACTTC. Residues: CASSPGRVPTYEQYF. Using reference TRBV18 and TRBJ2-7 for the parts outside the CDR3, the full variable domain is NAGVMQNPRHLVRRRGQEARLRCSPMKGHSHVYWYRQLPEEGLKFMVYLQKENIIDESGMPKERFSAEFPKEGPSILRIQQVVRGDSAAYFCASSPGRVPTYEQYFGPGTRLTVT.

This sequence joins TRBV6-1 and TRBJ2-7; tentatively, D is TRBD1 or TRBD2 (5 bases each). The CDR3 consists of 16 residues. The V end lost 4 bases, the J end lost 2 bases, and 18 bases lay between the germline ends. Germline values: CDR1 MNHNS, CDR2 SASEGT. Here the CDR3 reads CASSGTGTSRAYEQYF. In DNA, the CDR3 is TGTGCCAGCAGTGGGACCGGGACCTCGCGGGCCTACGAGCAGTACTTC.

This clonotype was counted only a few times. DNA of the CDR3: TGTGCCAGCAGCTTAGGGTCGGGACAGAACTATGGCTACACCTTC. Its protein product is CASSLGSGQNYGYTF. This rearrangement joins TRBV5-5 to TRBJ1-2; 7 nucleotides line up with TRBD1. Per the germline V gene, CDR1 is SGHKS and CDR2 is YYEKEE (reference sequence). This CDR3 has 15 amino acids. V shed 2 bases and J 2 bases; nucleotides not matched to a gene: 6.

V is TRBV12-3 or TRBV12-4 and J is TRBJ1-1; perhaps TRBD1 as D (6 bases). The CDR3 runs to 13 residues. Trimming removed 5 bases from V and 5 bases from J, with 12 bases in between. As DNA, the CDR3 is TGTGCCAGCAGTCAACAGGGTTTGACTGAAGCTTTCTTT. Translated: CASSQQGLTEAFF.

As to this clonotype: A much larger clone is a single base away; this may be a read error. The CDR3 protein is CASSLEGGPIAGELFF. The CDR3 nucleotides read TGTGCCAGCAGCTTAGAGGGGGGGCCGATCGCCGGGGAGCTGTTTTTT. J is TRBJ2-2 and V is TRBV7-2; TRBD2 might be the D (7 bases). This CDR3 comprises 16 residues. V was cut by 1 base and J by 6 bases, with 15 bases left in between. The germline V gene encodes CDR1 SGHTA and CDR2 FQGNSA.

Comments on this clonotype: A much larger clonotype is one base distant, so this may be a read error. V is TRBV6-5 and J is TRBJ2-1; TRBD2 might be the D (5 bases). V was pared by 6 bases and J by 7 bases, with 16 bases between. The CDR3 is 14 residues long. The germline V gene has CDR1 MNHEY and CDR2 SVGAGI. The CDR3 reads CASRTLAGSNEQFF. Here the CDR3 DNA reads TGTGCCAGCAGAACCCTGGCGGGTAGTAATGAGCAGTTCTTC.